This T cell receptor (beta chain) was identified during a study of T cells after yellow fever vaccination. This clonotype was seen only a few times. TCRdb called the 5' RACE reads again in MiXCR, with one record for every CDR3 protein. This table has 110,000 or so distinct CDR3 sequences, around 6.7% appearing once. Germline loops: CDR1 SGHTA, CDR2 FQGNSA. The CDR3 is made up of 17 amino acids. Trimming removed 1 base from V and 1 base from J; junction bases left unmatched: 7. This TCR was sampled from a man between 18 and 35 years old who received the YFV17D yellow fever vaccine. The chain carries TRBV7-2 and TRBJ1-3, with 7 nucleotides matching TRBD1. Sequencing used CD4+ T cells sorted from PBMCs, obtained 35 to 50 days after the first yellow fever vaccination. DNA for the CDR3: TGTGCCAGCAGCTTAGGGCAGGGGGTATTTTCTGGAAACACCATATATTTT. As protein: CASSLGQGVFSGNTIYF.